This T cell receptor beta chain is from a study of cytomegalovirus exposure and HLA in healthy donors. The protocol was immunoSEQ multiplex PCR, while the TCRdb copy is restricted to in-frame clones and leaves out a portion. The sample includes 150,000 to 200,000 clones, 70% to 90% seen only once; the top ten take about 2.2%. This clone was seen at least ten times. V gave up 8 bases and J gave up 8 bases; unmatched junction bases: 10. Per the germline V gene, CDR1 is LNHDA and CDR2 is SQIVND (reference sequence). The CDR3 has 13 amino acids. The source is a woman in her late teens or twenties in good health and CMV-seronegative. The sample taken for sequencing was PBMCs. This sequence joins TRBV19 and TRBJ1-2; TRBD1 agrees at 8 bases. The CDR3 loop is CASALDRERGYTF. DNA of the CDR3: TGTGCCAGTGCGCTGGACAGGGAGAGGGGCTACACCTTC.